Listed below are T cell receptor beta chains from one sample, sequenced in a study of blood T cell repertoires in COVID-19. Measured with immunoSEQ multiplex PCR; TCRdb has only the in-frame clones, and not every one. The sample has approximately 170,000 clones; 70% to 90% are singletons. What was sequenced was peripheral blood. The source of these receptors is a man aged 18 to 29 who had recovered from COVID-19. CDR3s include the opening cysteine and the closing phenylalanine or tryptophan. The D gene is left open where the match is weak. The listing skips clone size in some rows; elsewhere it reads once, few, many or a size class.

cdr3_length	clone_size	j_call	d_call	v_call	cdr3_aa	cdr3_nt
15	once	TRBJ2-3	NA	TRBV15	CATSRGFEVADTQYF	TGTGCCACCAGCAGAGGTTTCGAGGTGGCAGATACGCAGTATTTT
14	NA	TRBJ2-7	TRBD2	TRBV5-8	CASSLGLREDEQYF	TGTGCCAGCAGCTTGGGGTTGCGGGAGGACGAGCAGTACTTC
13	NA	TRBJ1-2	TRBD1	TRBV2	CASMSGGGYGYTF	TGTGCCAGCATGTCAGGGGGCGGCTATGGCTACACCTTC
13	NA	TRBJ2-3	NA	TRBV9	CASSVATTDTQYF	TGTGCCAGCAGCGTAGCTACGACAGATACGCAGTATTTT
13	NA	TRBJ2-1	TRBD1	TRBV7-2	CASSNRGPGEQFF	TGTGCCAGCAGCAACAGGGGGCCGGGGGAGCAGTTCTTC
14	NA	TRBJ1-1	TRBD1	TRBV28	CASRRTGANTEAFF	TGTGCCAGCAGACGAACAGGGGCGAACACTGAAGCTTTCTTT
16	NA	TRBJ2-3	TRBD1	TRBV7-2	CASSSRDRALNNTQYF	TGTGCCAGCAGCTCCCGGGACAGGGCCTTGAATAATACGCAGTATTTT
16	NA	TRBJ2-6	TRBD1	TRBV10-3	CAISGRTGSGANVLTF	TGTGCCATCAGTGGAAGGACAGGGTCCGGGGCCAACGTCCTGACTTTC
18	NA	TRBJ1-1	NA	TRBV15	CATSRDRVPSSMNTEAFF	TGTGCCACCAGCAGAGACAGGGTTCCATCGTCGATGAACACTGAAGCTTTCTTT
15	NA	TRBJ1-2	NA	TRBV19	CASSPEQDPLYGYTF	TGTGCCAGTAGTCCCGAACAGGATCCCCTCTATGGCTACACCTTC
15	NA	TRBJ2-5	TRBD1	TRBV5-1	CASSLAGQGQETQYF	TGCGCCAGCAGCTTGGCCGGACAGGGGCAAGAGACCCAGTACTTC
14	NA	TRBJ2-5	NA	TRBV5-1	CASSLARVQETQYF	TGCGCCAGCAGCTTGGCCCGGGTACAAGAGACCCAGTACTTC
15	NA	TRBJ1-5	NA	TRBV28	CASSLGLGVNQPQHF	TGTGCCAGCAGTTTAGGGCTCGGGGTAAATCAGCCCCAGCATTTT
18	NA	TRBJ2-3	NA	TRBV29-1	CSVEDLGGGSRSTDTQYF	TGCAGCGTTGAAGATCTAGGTGGGGGGTCTCGTAGCACAGATACGCAGTATTTT
14	NA	TRBJ2-7	NA	TRBV28	CASFGGSKGYEQYF	TGTGCCAGCTTCGGGGGAAGCAAGGGGTACGAGCAGTACTTC
15	NA	TRBJ2-2	NA	TRBV9	CASSAGNGKTGELFF	TGTGCCAGCAGCGCCGGGAATGGGAAAACCGGGGAGCTGTTTTTT
15	NA	TRBJ2-3	TRBD1	TRBV7-2	CASSLQGASTDTQYF	TGTGCCAGCAGCCTACAGGGGGCGTCCACAGATACGCAGTATTTT
13	once	TRBJ2-5	TRBD2	TRBV6-5	CASSPTSEETQYF	TGTGCCAGCAGTCCGACTAGCGAGGAGACCCAGTACTTC
14	NA	TRBJ1-1	TRBD1	TRBV7-3	CASGDRGRKSEAFF	TGTGCCAGCGGGGACAGGGGAAGAAAGTCTGAAGCTTTCTTT
14	few	TRBJ1-2	NA	TRBV5-1	CASSLGDMNYGYTF	TGCGCCAGCAGCTTGGGGGACATGAACTATGGCTACACCTTC
13	NA	TRBJ2-3	TRBD2	TRBV24-1	CASRGGGSDTQYF	TGTGCCTCCCGGGGGGGAGGGAGCGATACGCAGTATTTT
15	once	TRBJ2-3	TRBD2	TRBV7-2	CASSLLAGGWDTQYF	TGTGCCAGCAGCCTTTTAGCGGGAGGTTGGGATACGCAGTATTTT
14	NA	TRBJ1-5	NA	TRBV28	CASSPTGSNQPQHF	TGTGCCAGCAGCCCGACCGGGAGCAATCAGCCCCAGCATTTT
13	NA	TRBJ2-1	NA	TRBV2	CASTPTAQGEQFF	TGTGCCAGCACTCCTACCGCCCAGGGGGAGCAGTTCTTC
15	NA	TRBJ1-2	TRBD1	TRBV28	CASSLGQGGNYGYTF	TGTGCCAGCAGTTTAGGACAGGGAGGGAACTATGGCTACACCTTC
15	NA	TRBJ2-1	NA	TRBV13	CASSLEGLEDNEQFF	TGTGCCAGCAGCCTAGAGGGACTGGAAGACAATGAGCAGTTCTTC
16	NA	TRBJ2-1	TRBD2	TRBV19	CASRNSGRSGGNEQFF	TGTGCCAGTAGAAATAGCGGGAGGTCGGGGGGCAATGAGCAGTTCTTC
17	NA	TRBJ2-2	TRBD1	TRBV19	CASSTAGQAGRTGELFF	TGTGCCAGTAGTACTGCGGGACAGGCGGGGCGGACCGGGGAGCTGTTTTTT
15	once	TRBJ1-2	TRBD1	TRBV6-5	CASSYSGDSYYGYTF	TGTGCCAGCAGTTACTCGGGGGACAGCTACTATGGCTACACCTTC
14	NA	TRBJ2-3	NA	TRBV5-1	CASSLSPTTDTQYF	TGCGCCAGCAGCTTGAGCCCTACGACAGATACGCAGTATTTT
14	NA	TRBJ2-2	NA	TRBV11-3	CASSFQENTGELFF	TGTGCCAGCAGCTTCCAGGAGAACACCGGGGAGCTGTTTTTT
13	NA	TRBJ2-3	TRBD2	TRBV28	CAGGVAGVDTQYF	TGTGCGGGCGGGGTAGCGGGAGTTGATACGCAGTATTTT
17	NA	TRBJ2-7	TRBD1	TRBV5-1	CASSFAPPTGGAYEQYF	TGCGCCAGCAGCTTTGCCCCCCCGACAGGGGGAGCCTACGAGCAGTACTTC
13	NA	TRBJ1-2	NA	TRBV2	CASSADSNYGYTF	TGTGCCAGCAGTGCTGACAGTAACTATGGCTACACCTTC
13	NA	TRBJ2-4	NA	TRBV15	CATSRQGRNIQYF	TGTGCCACCAGCAGACAGGGTCGGAACATTCAGTACTTC
15	NA	TRBJ1-2	NA	TRBV6-5	CASSYVGQGGGGYTF	TGTGCCAGCAGTTACGTCGGGCAGGGAGGAGGTGGCTACACCTTC
16	NA	TRBJ2-3	TRBD2	TRBV24-1	CATSEGLAGGPDTQYF	TGTGCCACCAGTGAGGGACTAGCGGGAGGCCCAGATACGCAGTATTTT
15	NA	TRBJ2-3	TRBD2	TRBV25-1	CASSFTSGSTDTQYF	TGTGCCAGCAGTTTTACTAGCGGTAGCACAGATACGCAGTATTTT
13	NA	TRBJ2-2	NA	TRBV11-3	CASSSPRDGELFF	TGTGCCAGCAGCTCCCCGAGGGACGGGGAGCTGTTTTTT
14	NA	TRBJ1-2	NA	TRBV19	CASSSRQALSGYTF	TGTGCCAGTAGTTCCCGACAGGCCTTGTCGGGCTACACCTTC
11	NA	TRBJ2-7	NA	TRBV2	CASSDRNEQYF	TGTGCCAGCAGTGACAGGAACGAGCAGTACTTC
16	NA	TRBJ1-3	TRBD1	TRBV7-6	CASSAGTGGTGNTIYF	TGTGCCAGCAGCGCGGGGACAGGGGGGACTGGAAACACCATATATTTT
16	once	TRBJ2-7	TRBD1	TRBV29-1	CSVEGFFGTDSYEQYF	TGCAGCGTTGAGGGGTTTTTTGGGACAGACTCCTACGAGCAGTACTTC
16	once	TRBJ1-3	TRBD1	TRBV9	CASSEHRGLSGNTIYF	TGTGCCAGCAGCGAACACAGGGGACTCTCTGGAAACACCATATATTTT
14	once	TRBJ2-7	TRBD1	TRBV6-2/TRBV6-3	CASSRRQGAYEQYF	TGTGCCAGCAGCCGCCGACAGGGTGCCTACGAGCAGTACTTC
14	NA	TRBJ1-2	TRBD1	TRBV3-1/TRBV3-2	CASSQAWDRGAYTF	TGTGCCAGCAGCCAAGCTTGGGACAGGGGGGCCTACACCTTC
16	NA	TRBJ2-7	TRBD2	TRBV29-1	CSVEDLGTSGLYEQYF	TGCAGCGTTGAAGATCTAGGGACTAGCGGACTCTACGAGCAGTACTTC
15	NA	TRBJ2-7	NA	TRBV5-1	CASSLGTPRDYEQYF	TGCGCCAGCAGCTTAGGGACTCCCCGTGACTACGAGCAGTACTTC
17	NA	TRBJ2-4	NA	TRBV5-1	CASSPGRGLLAKNIQYF	TGCGCCAGCAGCCCCGGCCGAGGACTCCTAGCCAAAAACATTCAGTACTTC
15	NA	TRBJ2-1	TRBD2	TRBV6-4	CASSDRAGGPSEQFF	TGTGCCAGCAGTGACCGAGCGGGAGGGCCCAGTGAGCAGTTCTTC
13	NA	TRBJ1-2	NA	TRBV6-5	CAGSYSGNYGYTF	TGTGCCGGCAGTTACTCGGGCAACTATGGCTACACCTTC
15	NA	TRBJ2-7	TRBD2	TRBV4-3	CASSQGLGGGYEQYF	TGCGCCAGCAGCCAAGGACTCGGGGGGGGCTACGAGCAGTACTTC
15	NA	TRBJ2-3	TRBD2	TRBV28	CASIGREGRTDTQYF	TGTGCCAGCATCGGGCGGGAGGGCCGGACAGATACGCAGTATTTT
13	NA	TRBJ2-7	NA	TRBV6-5	CASSRSRDYEQYF	TGTGCCAGCAGCAGATCCCGGGACTACGAGCAGTACTTC